The 17 T cell receptor beta chains in this list originate from one sample, sequenced in a study of T cell responses to AZD1222 COVID-19 vaccine. Produced via immunoSEQ multiplex PCR; TCRdb's table is partial and in-frame only. The sample holds approximately 15,000 clones, about 88% seen once. Sequencing used peripheral blood, obtained 28 days after the second AZD1222 dose. The receptors come from an adult who received the AZD1222 COVID-19 vaccine.

The chain uses TRBV10-2 and TRBJ1-2, with D possibly TRBD1 on 5 matching bases. The CDR3 contains 17 residues. Trimming took off 3 bases at V and 2 bases at J, with 19 bases between the two ends. Germline lookup yields CDR1 WSHSY and CDR2 SAAADI. In DNA, the CDR3 is TGCGCCAGCAGTGAATGGGCGTCTAGGGGAAGAAACTATGGCTACACCTTC. It yields the protein CASSEWASRGRNYGYTF.

This chain links TRBV6-5 with TRBJ2-5; the D is unclear. The CDR3 contains 14 residues. Germline values: CDR1 MNHEY, CDR2 SVGAGI. V was shortened by 7 bases and J by 2 bases, with 14 bases between the two germline ends. The CDR3 bases are TGTGCCAGCATCTCCGTTTGGATGCAAGAGACCCAGTACTTC. It specifies CASISVWMQETQYF.

The V gene is TRBV10-3, the J gene TRBJ2-1; TRBD1 agrees at 7 bases. Germline CDR1 is ENHRY and CDR2 is SYGVKD. This CDR3 is 15 amino acids long. Trimming at V came to 3 bases and at J to 6 bases, leaving 8 bases not matched to a gene. The CDR3 loop is CAISDPRQGPNEQFF. CDR3 coding DNA: TGTGCCATCAGTGATCCCAGACAGGGCCCCAATGAGCAGTTCTTC.

This clone was seen a few times. This chain uses TRBV29-1 with TRBJ2-1; D is uncertain. Trimming left V 4 bases short and J 12 bases short, with 16 bases between. CDR3 length: 12 residues. The germline gives CDR1 SQVTM, CDR2 ANQGSEA. The CDR3 nucleotides read TGCAGCGTTGGAGACCCGGCCCTAAGGCAGTTCTTC. This translates into CSVGDPALRQFF.

The chain combines TRBV3-1 (or the pseudogene TRBV3-2) with TRBJ1-6; 7 bases align to TRBD1. Germline trimming cut 1 base from V and 7 bases from J; bases unmatched to any gene: 1. CDR1 and CDR2 from the germline V gene are LGHDT and YNNKEL (reference sequence). The CDR3 has 14 amino acids. CDR3 amino acids: CASSQGGQNSPLHF. The CDR3 DNA reads as TGTGCCAGCAGCCAAGGGGGACAGAATTCACCCCTCCACTTT.

The V and J genes are TRBV19 and TRBJ2-7; 11 bases line up with TRBD1. J gave up 4 bases and V 1 base, and 3 bases lay outside the gene matches. The length of the CDR3 is 15 residues. Germline V gene lookup returns CDR1 LNHDA and CDR2 SQIVND (reference sequence). CDR3 sequence (DNA): TGTGCCAGTAGTATAGCCCGGGACAGGGGGTACGAGCAGTACTTC. It is translated as CASSIARDRGYEQYF. Full variable domain (missing parts from reference TRBV19 and TRBJ2-7): DGGITQSPKYLFRKEGQNVTLSCEQNLNHDAMYWYRQDPGQGLRLIYYSQIVNDFQKGDIAEGYSVSREKKESFPLTVTSAQKNPTAFYLCASSIARDRGYEQYFGPGTRLTVT.

Only one count was recorded for this clone. This chain links TRBV7-6 with TRBJ1-1, with D possibly matching TRBD1 (6 bases). Germline CDR1 and CDR2: SGHVS and FNYEAQ. CDR3 length equals 11 residues. Between the trimmed V and J ends, which lost 11 bases and 6 bases, there was a span of 13 bases. The CDR3 DNA sequence: TGTGCCTGGGAGACAGGATCTGAAGCTTTCTTT. Amino acids: CAWETGSEAFF.

The chain couples TRBV5-1 to TRBJ2-1, with 11 bases lining up with TRBD2. The J segment lost 7 bases and the V segment lost 4 bases, leaving 13 bases of the junction unmatched. The CDR3 loop spans 17 amino acids. Germline assignment: CDR1 SGHRS and CDR2 YFSETQ. The CDR3 reads CASSGSGVAGGQNEQFF. The CDR3 coding sequence is TGCGCCAGCAGCGGGTCCGGGGTAGCGGGGGGGCAAAATGAGCAGTTCTTC.

The chain links TRBV7-2 to TRBJ1-2; maybe TRBD1 (6 bases). CDR1 is SGHTA, CDR2 FQGNSA, per germline. V dropped 5 bases and J dropped 1 base, with 20 bases sitting between them. The CDR3 length is 17 residues. This CDR3 is CASSPGRTEQFNYGYTF. CDR3 coding DNA: TGTGCCAGCAGCCCAGGCCGGACAGAACAATTTAACTATGGCTACACCTTC.

V usage is TRBV20-1 and J usage is TRBJ2-1, with D unresolved. The CDR3 sequence is 10 residues long. CDR1 and CDR2 (germline): DFQATT, SNEGSKA (reference sequence). Trimming left V 3 bases short and J 7 bases short, with 4 bases between. Here the CDR3 DNA reads TGCAGTGCTAGTACTAATGAGCAGTTCTTC. This sequence encodes CSASTNEQFF.

The chain carries TRBV19 and TRBJ1-5, with D possibly being TRBD1 (6 bases). Between the trimmed V and J ends, which lost 7 bases and 2 bases, there was a span of 12 bases. Germline V gene sequence: CDR1 LNHDA, CDR2 SQIVND (reference sequence). This CDR3 is 14 amino acids long. CDR3 DNA: TGTGCCAGTACTAAACAGGGTGGCAATCAGCCCCAGCATTTT. Translating it yields CASTKQGGNQPQHF.

The chain has TRBV5-4 and TRBJ2-3; D uncertain. The CDR3 loop spans 16 amino acids. CDR1 and CDR2 from the germline V gene are SGHNT and YYREEE (reference sequence). The V end lost 3 bases, the J end lost 3 bases, and 17 bases lay between the germline ends. This chain's CDR3 is CASSSKRLPGTDTQYF. The CDR3 DNA reads TGTGCCAGCAGCTCGAAACGGTTGCCGGGTACAGATACGCAGTATTTT.

The chain employs TRBV5-1 and TRBJ2-7; 7 positions agree with TRBD2. This CDR3 spans 15 amino acids. Trimming took 0 bases from V and 5 from J; bases not matched to a gene: 8. Per the germline V gene, CDR1 is SGHRS and CDR2 is YFSETQ. The CDR3 sequence: CASSLEAGSMDEQYF. CDR3 nucleotide sequence: TGCGCCAGCAGCTTGGAAGCGGGGTCAATGGACGAGCAGTACTTC.

The chain links TRBV28 to TRBJ1-6; D might be TRBD1 (6 bases). The V end was cut by 3 bases, the J end by 6 bases, with 15 bases between. This CDR3 comprises 16 residues. The V gene's germline CDR1 is MDHEN and CDR2 SYDVKM. The CDR3 DNA reads as TGTGCCAGCAGTTTTCAGGACAGACTTCTTAATTCACCCCTCCACTTT. Its translation is CASSFQDRLLNSPLHF.

V usage is TRBV9 and J usage is TRBJ2-1, with 13 bases aligning to TRBD2. The junction had 4 bases not matched to a gene; V was cut back by 4 bases and J by 0 bases. The CDR3 runs to 17 residues. CDR1 is SGDLS, CDR2 YYNGEE, per germline. The CDR3 is CASSSGLAGSSYNEQFF. The CDR3 bases are TGTGCCAGCAGCTCGGGACTAGCGGGAAGCTCCTACAATGAGCAGTTCTTC.

The chain employs TRBV27 and TRBJ1-5; TRBD1 agrees at 7 bases. The CDR3 spans 14 residues. V dropped 5 bases and J dropped 6; count of bases not matched to a gene: 7. The germline V gene has CDR1 MNHEY and CDR2 SMNVEV (reference sequence). CDR3 sequence (DNA): TGTGCCAGCAGTGTAGGGGGCCAAGTTCAGCCCCAGCATTTT. Translated, it gives CASSVGGQVQPQHF.

The chain carries TRBV3-1 (or the pseudogene TRBV3-2) and TRBJ2-1; TRBD2 matches at 7 bases. This CDR3 has 16 amino acids. With 0 bases clipped from V and 12 bases from J, the junction kept 14 bases outside the gene matches. CDR1 and CDR2 from the germline V gene are LGHDT and YNNKEL (reference sequence). CDR3: CASSQDSGGDLGGQFF. CDR3 DNA sequence: TGTGCCAGCAGCCAAGATAGTGGGGGGGATCTTGGTGGGCAGTTCTTC.